Here is one T cell receptor beta chain with its context. This specimen comes from a study of blood T cell repertoires in COVID-19. The overall study: In each case, the material was cDNA or gDNA derived from T cells, B-cell-depleted T cells, or PBMCs.

Germline V gene sequence: CDR1 LNHDA, CDR2 SQIVND (reference sequence). Trimming took off 6 bases at V and 3 bases at J, with 12 bases between the two ends. The CDR3 is 14 residues long. Study processing details: Reference gene primer amplification gave nucleated cell count estimates. TCRdb's copy holds only in-frame clones and misses some; the assay was immunoSEQ multiplex PCR. The V and J calls and the clone size are those of that table, but D and trimming were determined from the DNA. Here the sample spans approximately 200,000 clones, about 88% being singletons. This sequence was found in a woman in her sixties with acute or convalescent COVID-19. Sequencing was carried out using peripheral blood. This chain connects TRBV19 to TRBJ1-5; the D gene is possibly TRBD1 (5 bases). CDR3 sequence reads: CASSLRDYNQPQHF. The DNA of the CDR3 is TGTGCCAGTAGCCTTCGGGACTACAATCAGCCCCAGCATTTT.